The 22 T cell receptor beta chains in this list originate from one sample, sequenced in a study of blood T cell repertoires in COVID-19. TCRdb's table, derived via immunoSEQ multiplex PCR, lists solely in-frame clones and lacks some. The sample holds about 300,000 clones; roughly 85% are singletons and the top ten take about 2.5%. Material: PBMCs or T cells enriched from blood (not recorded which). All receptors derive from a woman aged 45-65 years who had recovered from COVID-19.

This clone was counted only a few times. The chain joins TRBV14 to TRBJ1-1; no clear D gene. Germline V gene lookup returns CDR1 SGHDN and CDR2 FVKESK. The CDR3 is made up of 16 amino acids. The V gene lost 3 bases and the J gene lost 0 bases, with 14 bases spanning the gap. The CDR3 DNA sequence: TGTGCCAGCAGCCAGCTTAGATGGAGGTTGAACACTGAAGCTTTCTTT. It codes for CASSQLRWRLNTEAFF.

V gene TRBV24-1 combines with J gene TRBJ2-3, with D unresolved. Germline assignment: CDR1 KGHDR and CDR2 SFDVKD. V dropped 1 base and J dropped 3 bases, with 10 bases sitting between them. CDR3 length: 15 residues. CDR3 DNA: TGTGCCACCAGTGATTTTGCGGCAGTTACAGATACGCAGTATTTT. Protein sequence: CATSDFAAVTDTQYF.

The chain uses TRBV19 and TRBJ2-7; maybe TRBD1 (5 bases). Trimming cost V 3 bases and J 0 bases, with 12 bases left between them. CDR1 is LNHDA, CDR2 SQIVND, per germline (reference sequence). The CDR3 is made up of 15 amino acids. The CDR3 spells CASSMWGQGSYEQYF. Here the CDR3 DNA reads TGTGCCAGTAGTATGTGGGGCCAGGGCTCCTACGAGCAGTACTTC.

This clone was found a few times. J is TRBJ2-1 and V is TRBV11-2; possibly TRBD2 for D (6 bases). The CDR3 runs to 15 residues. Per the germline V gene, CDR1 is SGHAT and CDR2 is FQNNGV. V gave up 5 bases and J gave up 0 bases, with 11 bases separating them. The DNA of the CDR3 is TGTGCCAGCAGCAGCGGGTTCTACTCCTACAATGAGCAGTTCTTC. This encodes CASSSGFYSYNEQFF.

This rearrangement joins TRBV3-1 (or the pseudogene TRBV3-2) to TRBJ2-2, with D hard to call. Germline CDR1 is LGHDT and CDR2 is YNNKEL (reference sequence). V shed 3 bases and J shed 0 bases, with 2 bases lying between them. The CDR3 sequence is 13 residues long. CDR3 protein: CASSHTNTGELFF. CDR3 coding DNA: TGTGCCAGCAGCCATACGAACACCGGGGAGCTGTTTTTT.

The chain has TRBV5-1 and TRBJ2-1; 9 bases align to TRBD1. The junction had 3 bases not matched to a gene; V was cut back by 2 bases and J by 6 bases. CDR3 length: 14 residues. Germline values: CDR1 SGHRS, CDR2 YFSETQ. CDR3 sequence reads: CASSFGTGLNEQFF. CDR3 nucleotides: TGCGCCAGCAGCTTCGGGACAGGGCTCAATGAGCAGTTCTTC.

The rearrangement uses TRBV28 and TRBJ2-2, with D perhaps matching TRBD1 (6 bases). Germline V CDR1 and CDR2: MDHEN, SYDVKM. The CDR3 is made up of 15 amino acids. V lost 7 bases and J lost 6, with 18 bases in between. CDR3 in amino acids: CASTLTGFRAGELFF. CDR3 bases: TGTGCCAGCACCCTGACAGGATTCCGGGCCGGGGAGCTGTTTTTT.

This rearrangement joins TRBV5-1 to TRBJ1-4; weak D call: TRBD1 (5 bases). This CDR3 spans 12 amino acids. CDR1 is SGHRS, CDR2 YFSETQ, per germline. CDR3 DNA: TGCGCTAGTACAGGAACTCAGGAAAAACTGTTTTTT. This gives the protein CASTGTQEKLFF.

This CDR3 reads CASSLSQEISQETQYF. The CDR3 DNA is TGTGCCAGCAGCTTATCGCAGGAAATATCCCAAGAGACCCAGTACTTC. The chain links TRBV7-2 to TRBJ2-5; D remains unclear. V gave up 2 bases and J gave up 1 base, with 14 bases separating them. The CDR3 totals 16 residues. Per the germline V gene, CDR1 is SGHTA and CDR2 is FQGNSA.

The CDR3 reads CASSSQGWYTEAFF. CDR3 nucleotides: TGTGCCAGCAGTTCGCAGGGATGGTACACTGAAGCTTTCTTT. V and J are TRBV27 and TRBJ1-1; possible D gene TRBD1, 5 bases. Between the trimmed V and J ends, which lost 4 bases and 3 bases, there was a span of 12 bases. The CDR3 extends over 14 amino acids. Germline CDR1 MNHEY, CDR2 SMNVEV (reference sequence).

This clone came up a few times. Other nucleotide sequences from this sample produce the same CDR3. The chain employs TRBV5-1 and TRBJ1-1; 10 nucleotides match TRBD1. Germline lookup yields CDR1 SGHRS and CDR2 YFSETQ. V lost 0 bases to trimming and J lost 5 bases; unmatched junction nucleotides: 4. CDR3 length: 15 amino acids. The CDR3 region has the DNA TGCGCCAGCAGCTTGGGTGGACAGGGGGGAACTGAAGCTTTCTTT. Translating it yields CASSLGGQGGTEAFF. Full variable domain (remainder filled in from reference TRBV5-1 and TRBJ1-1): KAGVTQTPRYLIKTRGQQVTLSCSPISGHRSVSWYQQTPGQGLQFLFEYFSETQRNKGNFPGRFSGRQFSNSRSEMNVSTLELGDSALYLCASSLGGQGGTEAFFGQGTRLTVV.

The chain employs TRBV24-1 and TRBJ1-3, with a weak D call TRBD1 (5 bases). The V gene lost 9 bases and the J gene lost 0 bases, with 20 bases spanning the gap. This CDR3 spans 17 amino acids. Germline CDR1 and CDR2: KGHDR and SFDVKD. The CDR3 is CATDPPRPGRSGNTIYF. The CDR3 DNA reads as TGTGCCACCGATCCCCCCCGTCCAGGGCGCTCTGGAAACACCATATATTTT.

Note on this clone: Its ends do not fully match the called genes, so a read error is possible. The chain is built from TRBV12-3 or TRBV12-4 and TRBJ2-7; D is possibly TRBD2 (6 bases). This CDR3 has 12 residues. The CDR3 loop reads CASRLGTVGKFF. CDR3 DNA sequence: TGTGCCAGCAGGCTTGGGACTGTAGGAAAATTCTTC.

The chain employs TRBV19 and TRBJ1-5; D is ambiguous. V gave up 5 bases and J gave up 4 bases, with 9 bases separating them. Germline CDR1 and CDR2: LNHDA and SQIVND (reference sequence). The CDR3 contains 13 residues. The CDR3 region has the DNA TGTGCCAGTAGTCGGTGGGCGAATCAGCCCCAGCATTTT. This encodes CASSRWANQPQHF.

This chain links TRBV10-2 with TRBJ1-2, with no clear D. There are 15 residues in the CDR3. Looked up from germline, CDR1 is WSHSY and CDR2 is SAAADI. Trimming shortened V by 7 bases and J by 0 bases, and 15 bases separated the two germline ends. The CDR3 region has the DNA TGCGCCAGCAAGGTCGGATCCGGAGCTAACTATGGCTACACCTTC. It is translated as CASKVGSGANYGYTF.

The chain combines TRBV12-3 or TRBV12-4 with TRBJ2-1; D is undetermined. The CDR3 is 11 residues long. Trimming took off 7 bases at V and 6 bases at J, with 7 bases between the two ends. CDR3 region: CASMRLNEQFF. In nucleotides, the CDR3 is TGTGCCAGCATGAGGCTCAATGAGCAGTTCTTC.

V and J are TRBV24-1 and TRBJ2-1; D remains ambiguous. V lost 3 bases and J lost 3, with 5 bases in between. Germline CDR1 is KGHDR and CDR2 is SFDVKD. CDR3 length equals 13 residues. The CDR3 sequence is CATSDIVYNEQFF. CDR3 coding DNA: TGTGCCACCAGTGATATAGTCTACAATGAGCAGTTCTTC.

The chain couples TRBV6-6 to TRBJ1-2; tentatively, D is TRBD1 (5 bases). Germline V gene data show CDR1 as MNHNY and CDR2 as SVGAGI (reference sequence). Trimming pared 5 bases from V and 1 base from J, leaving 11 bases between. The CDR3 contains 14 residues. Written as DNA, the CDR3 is TGTGCCAGCAGTCTCGCGGGGGGTAACTATGGCTACACCTTC. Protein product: CASSLAGGNYGYTF.

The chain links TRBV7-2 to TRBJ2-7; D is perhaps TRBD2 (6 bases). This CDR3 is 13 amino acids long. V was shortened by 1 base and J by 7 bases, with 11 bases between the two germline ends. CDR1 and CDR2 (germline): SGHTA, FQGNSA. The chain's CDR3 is CASSLGRAGEQYF. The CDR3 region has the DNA TGTGCCAGCAGCTTAGGAAGGGCGGGGGAGCAGTACTTC. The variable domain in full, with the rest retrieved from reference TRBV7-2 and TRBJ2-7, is GAGVSQSPSNKVTEKGKDVELRCDPISGHTALYWYRQSLGQGLEFLIYFQGNSAPDKSGLPSDRFSAERTGGSVSTLTIQRTQQEDSAVYLCASSLGRAGEQYFGPGTRLTVT.

CDR3 in amino acids: CAWGISANTGELFF. In nucleotides, the CDR3 is TGTGCCTGGGGAATCAGCGCGAACACCGGGGAGCTGTTTTTT. J is TRBJ2-2 and V is TRBV30; the D is unclear. The CDR3 consists of 14 residues. CDR1 and CDR2 (germline): GTSNPN, SVGIG (reference sequence). Trimming shortened V by 5 bases and J by 0 bases, and 10 bases separated the two germline ends. Full variable domain (remainder filled in from reference TRBV30 and TRBJ2-2): SQTIHQWPATLVQPVGSPLSLECTVEGTSNPNLYWYRQAAGRGLQLLFYSVGIGQISSEVPQNLSASRPQDRQFILSSKKLLLSDSGFYLCAWGISANTGELFFGEGSRLTVL.

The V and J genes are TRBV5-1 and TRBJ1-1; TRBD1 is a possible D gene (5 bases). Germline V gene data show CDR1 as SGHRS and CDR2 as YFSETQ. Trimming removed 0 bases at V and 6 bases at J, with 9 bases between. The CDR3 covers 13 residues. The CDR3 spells CASSLGQLAEAFF. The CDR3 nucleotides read TGCGCCAGCAGCTTGGGACAGTTGGCTGAAGCTTTCTTT.

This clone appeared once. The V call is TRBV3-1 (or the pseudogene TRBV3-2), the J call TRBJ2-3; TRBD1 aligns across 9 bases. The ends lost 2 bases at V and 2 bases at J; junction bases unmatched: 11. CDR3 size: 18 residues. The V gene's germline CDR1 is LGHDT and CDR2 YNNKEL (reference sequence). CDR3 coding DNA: TGTGCCAGCAGCCAATTGGGGAGAAAACAGGGGGCCACAGATACGCAGTATTTT. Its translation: CASSQLGRKQGATDTQYF.